This is a list of T cell receptor beta chains from one sample in a study of T cells in Graves' hyperthyroidism and ophthalmopathy. Via MiXCR, TCRdb re-called the multiplex PCR reads, giving one row per CDR3 protein. The table shows over 250,000 distinct CDR3 sequences, with approximately 21% occurring only once. What was sequenced was blood. The receptors derive from a man between 25 and 39 years old with Graves' ophthalmopathy. Both conserved end residues are part of each CDR3. The order of the fields is J gene, clone size, D gene, V gene, CDR3 DNA, CDR3 protein. A D gene is named only where the DNA matches it firmly. Only some rows state a clone size, as once, few, many or a class for expanded clones.

TRBJ1-2	many	-	TRBV7-8	TGTGCCAGCAGCTTAAGGGCGCGAAGGCAGGAAGGCTACACCTTC	CASSLRARRQEGYTF
TRBJ2-1	many	TRBD1	TRBV5-1	TGCGCCAGCAGCTTCAGGACAGGGGGCGGTTACAATGAGCAGTTCTTC	CASSFRTGGGYNEQFF
TRBJ2-7	many	-	TRBV5-1	TGCGCCAGCAGCTTGGACGGACGCCCCGGCGAGCAGTACTTC	CASSLDGRPGEQYF
TRBJ1-5	few	-	TRBV2	TGTGCCAGCAGTGACGCCTATAGGCAGCCCCAGCATTTT	CASSDAYRQPQHF
TRBJ2-1	many	TRBD2	TRBV7-3	TGTGCCAGCAGCTTATCTAGCGGATCCTCCTACAATGAGCAGTTCTTC	CASSLSSGSSYNEQFF
TRBJ1-5	many	-	TRBV10-3	TGTGCCATCAGTGAGACGGACAGCCCAGGTCAGCCCCAGCATTTT	CAISETDSPGQPQHF
TRBJ1-2	-	TRBD1	TRBV7-9	TGTGCCAGCAGCTTCCAGGGGGCGCTTATGGGCTACACCTTC	CASSFQGALMGYTF
TRBJ1-1	-	TRBD1	TRBV29-1	TGCAGCGTCCATGACAGGGGTGAAGCTTTCTTT	CSVHDRGEAFF
TRBJ2-7	many	TRBD2	TRBV9	TGTGCCAGCAGCGTAGCCTTGGGACTTCTTAGGGACTACTACGAGCAGTACTTC	CASSVALGLLRDYYEQYF
TRBJ2-7	-	-	TRBV28	TGTGTCAGCAGTTTATCGGAACAGCCCTACGAGCAGTACTTC	CVSSLSEQPYEQYF
TRBJ1-1	-	-	TRBV15	TGTGCCACCAGCAGAGCGGTTTGGCGAGACACTGAAGCTTTCTTT	CATSRAVWRDTEAFF
TRBJ2-5	-	TRBD2	TRBV7-2	TGTGCCAGCAGCCAGAGCGGGAATGGGGAGACCCAGTACTTC	CASSQSGNGETQYF
TRBJ2-7	few	TRBD2	TRBV6-1	TGTGCCAGCGCTTACCCGGGACTAGCGGACTACGAGCAGTACTTC	CASAYPGLADYEQYF
TRBJ2-3	-	-	TRBV2	TGTGCCAGCGTGAGGGGGGATACGCAGTATTTT	CASVRGDTQYF
TRBJ1-4	-	TRBD1	TRBV30	TGTGCCTGGAGCAGGAAGACAGGGGGAAATGAAAAACTGTTTTTT	CAWSRKTGGNEKLFF
TRBJ2-3	few	-	TRBV18	TGTGCCAGCTCACCGTCGGTAGTTAGCCCAGATACGCAGTATTTT	CASSPSVVSPDTQYF
TRBJ2-5	few	TRBD1	TRBV20-1	TGCAGTGCTCGGGACAGCCGCCAGCAGACCCAGTACTTC	CSARDSRQQTQYF
TRBJ2-3	few	-	TRBV30	TGTGCCTGGAGTGAGGCCACAGATACGCAGTATTTT	CAWSEATDTQYF
TRBJ1-1	many	TRBD1	TRBV5-1	TGTGCCAGCAGCTTCGGACAGGGGGGGACTGAAGCTTTCTTT	CASSFGQGGTEAFF
TRBJ1-2	few	-	TRBV5-1	TGCGCCAGCAGCTTGGAAGGGGACTATGGCTACACCTTC	CASSLEGDYGYTF
TRBJ2-1	-	TRBD2	TRBV10-3	TGTGCCATCAGTGGGGGGACTAGCGGGACTACGAATGAGCAGTTCTTC	CAISGGTSGTTNEQFF
TRBJ2-7	few	TRBD1	TRBV18	TGTGCCAGCTCACCATTGGGACAGGGGGACGAGCAGTACTTC	CASSPLGQGDEQYF
TRBJ2-5	-	-	TRBV4-1	TGCGCCAGCAGCCAAGAAGGCCCCCAGTCAGAGACCCAGTACTTC	CASSQEGPQSETQYF
TRBJ2-2	few	TRBD2	TRBV20-1	TGCAGTGCTAGAGAGGGGACTAGCGGGAGCCTGAACACCGGGGAGCTGTTTTTT	CSAREGTSGSLNTGELFF
TRBJ2-5	few	-	TRBV11-2	TGTGCCAGCAGCCAATCCCGGCAGCTCCAAGAGACCCAGTACTTC	CASSQSRQLQETQYF
TRBJ2-5	many	-	TRBV9	TGTGCCAGCAGCGCCAACCCGGACGCATCAGAGACCCAGTACTTC	CASSANPDASETQYF
TRBJ2-3	few	TRBD2	TRBV20-1	TGCAGTGCTAGAGATACCCGGGAGGGAACAGATACGCAGTATTTT	CSARDTREGTDTQYF
TRBJ2-7	-	TRBD2	TRBV20-1	TGCAGTGCTCCGACCGGGACTATCAACTACGAGCAGTACTTC	CSAPTGTINYEQYF
TRBJ1-3	-	-	TRBV7-6	TGTGCCAGCAGCCCGATCCGGCGGGACTCTGGAAACACCATATATTTT	CASSPIRRDSGNTIYF
TRBJ2-1	-	-	TRBV9	TGTGCCAGCAGCGTCACGGGCGAGCAGTTCTTC	CASSVTGEQFF